This is a list of T cell receptor beta chains from one sample in a study of Ad26.COV2.S vaccination and SARS-CoV-2 variants. Measured with immunoSEQ multiplex PCR; TCRdb has only the in-frame clones, and not every one. The table has 380,000 or so clones, less than 90% seen once. Sequencing was performed on peripheral blood, taken in a trial of Ad26.COV2.S vaccine versus placebo. These receptors all come from a person aged 18-60 years who received the Ad26.COV2.S COVID-19 vaccine or a placebo. Both conserved end residues are part of each CDR3. The D gene is left open where the match is weak. Rows may omit the clone size; those that give it use once, few, many or a size class.

v_call	d_call	clone_size	j_call	cdr3_nt	cdr3_aa
TRBV28	-	-	TRBJ1-1	TGTGCCAGCAGTTCTGGGACGGTCACTGAAGCTTTCTTT	CASSSGTVTEAFF
TRBV11-2	-	once	TRBJ2-1	TGTGCCAGCAGCTCTAGTGGGACAAAGTTGGGTGAGCAGTTCTTC	CASSSSGTKLGEQFF
TRBV7-2	-	-	TRBJ2-7	TGTGCCAGCAGTGCGGGGGCAGGGGTCTACGAGCAGTACTTC	CASSAGAGVYEQYF
TRBV7-2	TRBD2	few	TRBJ2-3	TGTGCCAGCAGCCACGGGCGTGGGAGGGCGGATACGCAGTATTTT	CASSHGRGRADTQYF
TRBV11-2	TRBD2	-	TRBJ2-3	TGTGCCAGCAGCCTTCCTAGCGGGGGGGCGGGTGATACGCAGTATTTT	CASSLPSGGAGDTQYF
TRBV5-1	-	-	TRBJ2-7	TGCGCCAGCAGAACGGAGGGCAGCCGAATCTCCTACGAGCAGTACTTC	CASRTEGSRISYEQYF
TRBV6-4	TRBD1	-	TRBJ2-6	TGTGCCAGCAGTACCAGCGAGGGGACAGCTTTCTCTGGGGCCAACGTCCTGACTTTC	CASSTSEGTAFSGANVLTF
TRBV3-1/TRBV3-2	TRBD1	once	TRBJ2-5	TGTGCCAGCAGCCAAGATGTGGGACAGGGCGGGGAGACCCAGTACTTC	CASSQDVGQGGETQYF
TRBV6-2/TRBV6-3	-	-	TRBJ1-4	TGTGCCAGCAGTCGCTGGACTCCGGATAATGAAAAACTGTTTTTT	CASSRWTPDNEKLFF
TRBV19	TRBD1	once	TRBJ1-2	TGTGCCAGTAGACGGGACAGGAGCCTCGCCTATGGCTACACCTTC	CASRRDRSLAYGYTF
TRBV5-4	-	-	TRBJ1-1	TGTGCCAGCAGCTCCGGGACACTCTACACTGAAGCTTTCTTT	CASSSGTLYTEAFF
TRBV6-6	TRBD1	-	TRBJ1-5	TGTGCCAGCAGTGGGGGCAACAGGGGCCCAGGGCAGCCCCAGCATTTT	CASSGGNRGPGQPQHF
TRBV6-5	-	-	TRBJ1-2	TGTGCCAGCAGTTACTTGAAGTTTGAGGGCTACACCTTC	CASSYLKFEGYTF
TRBV27	-	-	TRBJ1-4	TGTGCCAGCAGTTCAACAGGGTACAAACTGTTTTTT	CASSSTGYKLFF
TRBV20-1	-	-	TRBJ2-7	TGCAGTGCTAGTATGGGGTTAGGCATGGACTACGAGCAGTACTTC	CSASMGLGMDYEQYF
TRBV7-8	TRBD1	-	TRBJ1-2	TGTGCCAGCAGCCCACGGGGGACAGGGGAGGTCTATGGCTACACCTTC	CASSPRGTGEVYGYTF
TRBV7-2	TRBD2	-	TRBJ2-5	TGTGCCAGCAGCTTAGTCCTTCTAGGCCTAGCGGGGGAAGAGACCCAGTACTTC	CASSLVLLGLAGEETQYF
TRBV12-5	-	-	TRBJ1-1	TGTGCTAGTGGTTTTACCCGGAATGAAGCTTTCTTT	CASGFTRNEAFF
TRBV18	TRBD1	-	TRBJ1-2	TGTGCCAGCTCACCACCTAACAGGGGGAGCGAATCGGGCTACACCTTC	CASSPPNRGSESGYTF
TRBV29-1	-	-	TRBJ1-1	TGCAGCGTTGCCGCACGGAACACTGAAGCTTTCTTT	CSVAARNTEAFF
TRBV4-3	-	few	TRBJ2-3	TGCGCCAGCAGCCAAGACAGGATTAGGACAGATACGCAGTATTTT	CASSQDRIRTDTQYF
TRBV7-2	-	-	TRBJ1-3	TGTGCCAGCAGCCCCCAGGGAGGGACTGGAAACACCATATATTTT	CASSPQGGTGNTIYF
TRBV25-1	TRBD1	-	TRBJ1-2	TGTGCCAGCAGTGAATCGACAGGGGACTATGGCTACACCTTC	CASSESTGDYGYTF
TRBV5-1	-	-	TRBJ1-2	TGCGCCAGCAGCTTGGCCGATAGGGCCTTTAACTATGGCTACACCTTC	CASSLADRAFNYGYTF
TRBV7-9	-	-	TRBJ2-7	TGTGCCAGCAGCTTAGGGGCCTCGCGGAACTACGAGCAGTACTTC	CASSLGASRNYEQYF
TRBV6-5	-	-	TRBJ2-7	TGTGCCAGCACCTCTCACGGGGTAACACACTACGAGCAGTACTTC	CASTSHGVTHYEQYF
TRBV27	-	-	TRBJ1-5	TGTGCCAGCAGTAAGGAGGGCCGGCTTCAGCCCCAGCATTTT	CASSKEGRLQPQHF
TRBV27	-	-	TRBJ1-5	TGTGCCAGCAGAGAAGGGTATAGCAATCAGCCCCAGCATTTT	CASREGYSNQPQHF
TRBV18	TRBD2	-	TRBJ2-7	TGTGCCAGCTCACCAATGAGGACGGGGGGCTCCTACGAGCAGTACTTC	CASSPMRTGGSYEQYF
TRBV15	-	-	TRBJ1-4	TGTGCCACCAGCAGAGATAAGACAGCTAATGAAAAACTGTTTTTT	CATSRDKTANEKLFF
TRBV28	-	-	TRBJ2-7	TGTGCCAGCAAGGCGGCCACCCGGCGGTACGAGCAGTACTTC	CASKAATRRYEQYF
TRBV7-3	-	-	TRBJ2-7	TGTGCCAGCAGCTTAATGGGAAAAGGCAGATCCTACGAGCAGTACTTC	CASSLMGKGRSYEQYF
TRBV3-1/TRBV3-2	-	-	TRBJ1-5	TGTGCCAGCAGCCAGGGGTCGGTCGGGGGTGGCAATCAGCCCCAGCATTTT	CASSQGSVGGGNQPQHF
TRBV7-8	TRBD1	-	TRBJ1-5	TGTGCCAGCAGCCCTGGGACAGGGGTCGGCAATCAGCCCCAGCATTTT	CASSPGTGVGNQPQHF
TRBV6-2/TRBV6-3	-	once	TRBJ2-2	TGTGCCAGCAGTTCTCGGGTATACACCGGGGAGCTGTTTTTT	CASSSRVYTGELFF
TRBV12-5	TRBD2	-	TRBJ2-1	TGTGCTAGTGGCCCGGGACTAGCGGGGGGCAATGAGCAGTTCTTC	CASGPGLAGGNEQFF
TRBV10-3	-	-	TRBJ2-7	TGTGCCATCAATCCTGGACAAGGGTACGGTATCGAGCAGTACTTC	CAINPGQGYGIEQYF
TRBV6-5	-	-	TRBJ2-3	TGTGCCAGCAGGCGCCAGCATTTTACAGATACGCAGTATTTT	CASRRQHFTDTQYF
TRBV27	TRBD1	once	TRBJ1-4	TGTGCCAGCAGCCAGACAGGGTTAGGGGAAAAACTGTTTTTT	CASSQTGLGEKLFF
TRBV4-3	-	-	TRBJ2-7	TGCGCCAGCAGCCAAGCCCCGACTAGTGATAGCTCCTACGAGCAGTACTTC	CASSQAPTSDSSYEQYF
TRBV19	-	-	TRBJ1-2	TGTGCCACCAGGACAGATTTTAACTATGGCTACACCTTC	CATRTDFNYGYTF
TRBV7-2	-	-	TRBJ2-1	TGTGCCAGCAGCTTAGCGATACAAGATGAGCAGTTCTTC	CASSLAIQDEQFF
TRBV27	-	-	TRBJ2-7	TGTGCCAGCAGTTTATCGGGGGCCAACCCTGTCTACGAGCAGTACTTC	CASSLSGANPVYEQYF
TRBV25-1	-	-	TRBJ2-2	TGTGCCAGCAGTGACAACACCGGGGAGCTGTTTTTT	CASSDNTGELFF
TRBV28	TRBD1	-	TRBJ2-7	TGTGCCAGCAGTCCCCCGGGACAGGGGGACTACGAGCAGTACTTC	CASSPPGQGDYEQYF
TRBV19	-	-	TRBJ1-6	TGTGCCAGTAGTAGCCACAGGAAAGGGGATTCACCCCTCCACTTT	CASSSHRKGDSPLHF
TRBV28	-	-	TRBJ2-2	TGTGCCAGCAGAAAACCGGGGCCCCCTACCCCACCCGGGGAGCTGTTTTTT	CASRKPGPPTPPGELFF